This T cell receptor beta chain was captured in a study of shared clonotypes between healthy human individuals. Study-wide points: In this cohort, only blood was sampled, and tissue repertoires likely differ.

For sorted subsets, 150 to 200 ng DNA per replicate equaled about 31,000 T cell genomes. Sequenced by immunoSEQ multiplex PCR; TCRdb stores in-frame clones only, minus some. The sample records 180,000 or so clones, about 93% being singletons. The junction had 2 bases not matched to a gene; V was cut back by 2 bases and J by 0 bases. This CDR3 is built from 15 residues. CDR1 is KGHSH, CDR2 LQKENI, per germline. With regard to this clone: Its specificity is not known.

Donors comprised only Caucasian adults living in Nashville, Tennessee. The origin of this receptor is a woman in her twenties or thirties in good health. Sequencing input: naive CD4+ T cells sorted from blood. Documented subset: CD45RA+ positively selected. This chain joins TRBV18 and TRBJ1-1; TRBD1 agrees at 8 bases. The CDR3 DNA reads TGTGCCAGCTCACCAAGGGACAGGATGAACACTGAAGCTTTCTTT. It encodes CASSPRDRMNTEAFF.